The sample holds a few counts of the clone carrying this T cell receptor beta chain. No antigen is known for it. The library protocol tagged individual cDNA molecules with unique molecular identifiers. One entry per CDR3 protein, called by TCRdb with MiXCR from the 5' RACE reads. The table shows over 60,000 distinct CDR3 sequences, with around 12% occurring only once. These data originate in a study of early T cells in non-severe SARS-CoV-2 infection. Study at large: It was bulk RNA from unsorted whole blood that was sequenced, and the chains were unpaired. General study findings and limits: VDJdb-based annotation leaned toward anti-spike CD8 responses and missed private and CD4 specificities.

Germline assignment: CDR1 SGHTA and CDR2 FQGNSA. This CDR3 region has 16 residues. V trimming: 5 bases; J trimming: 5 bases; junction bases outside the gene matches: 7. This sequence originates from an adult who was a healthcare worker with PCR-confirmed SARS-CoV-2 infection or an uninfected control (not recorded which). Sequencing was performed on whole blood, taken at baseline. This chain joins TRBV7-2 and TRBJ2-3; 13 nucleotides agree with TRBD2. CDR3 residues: CASSPVGLAGEDTQYF. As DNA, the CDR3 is TGTGCCAGCAGCCCCGTTGGACTAGCGGGGGAAGATACGCAGTATTTT.